The 23 T cell receptor beta chains below come from one sample, sequenced in a study of identical twins. TCRdb ran MiXCR on the 5' RACE reads and lists one entry per CDR3 protein. This sample carries 1.5 million to 2 million distinct CDR3 sequences, around 29% of them seen once, and the ten largest clones take around 0.3%. The sequencing sample was made of cord blood. The source of these receptors is a newborn girl in good health.

In this sample, this clonotype turned up a few times. The rearrangement joins TRBV28 to TRBJ1-1, with 9 nucleotides matching TRBD1. With V trimmed by 4 bases and J by 4 bases, 4 bases remained unmatched. The V gene's germline CDR1 is MDHEN and CDR2 SYDVKM. CDR3 size: 14 residues. This CDR3 reads CASSSTGGSTEAFF. The DNA for the CDR3 is TGTGCCAGCAGTTCGACAGGGGGGAGCACTGAAGCTTTCTTT.

This clonotype was observed a single time. The chain uses TRBV9 and TRBJ2-1; no clear D gene. Matching the DNA end better, TRBJ2-7 makes the J call doubtful. This CDR3 region has 15 residues. Per germline, CDR1 SGDLS and CDR2 YYNGEE. CDR3: CASSPEANSYNEQYF. The CDR3 bases are TGTGCCAGCAGCCCCGAAGCGAACTCCTACAATGAGCAGTACTTC.

This clonotype was seen more than once but under ten times. The genes are TRBV7-2 and TRBJ1-1; D gene uncertain. This CDR3 is built from 14 residues. CDR1 is SGHTA and CDR2 is FQGNSA in the germline V gene. V lost 5 bases, J lost 0 bases, and 10 bases lay in between. The DNA for the CDR3 is TGTGCCAGCAGCCCGCTCTATCTGAACACTGAAGCTTTCTTT. This encodes CASSPLYLNTEAFF.

A remark on this clonotype: Sequence at one end of the junction differs from germline and may be a read error. Here the CDR3 reads CASSDAKTYNEQFF. Written as DNA, the CDR3 is TGTGCCAGCAGTGATGCTAAGACCTACAATGAGCAGTTCTTC. The chain recombines TRBV24-1 with TRBJ2-1, with no clear D. CDR1 is KGHDR and CDR2 is SFDVKD in the germline V gene. The CDR3 loop spans 14 amino acids.

This clonotype occurred a few times. V and J are TRBV10-3 and TRBJ1-2; 9 bases agree with TRBD1. The trim removed 2 bases at V and 8 bases at J, leaving 6 bases unmatched. The CDR3 extends over 14 amino acids. Germline V gene data show CDR1 as ENHRY and CDR2 as SYGVKD. This CDR3 is CAISERGQGNGYTF. The DNA for the CDR3 is TGTGCCATCAGTGAGCGGGGACAGGGTAACGGCTACACCTTC.

This clonotype was counted once. The chain has TRBV10-3 and TRBJ2-4, with TRBD2 as a possible D gene (5 bases). Trimming removed 6 bases at V and 15 bases at J, with 21 bases between. The CDR3 spans 13 residues. From germline, CDR1 is ENHRY and CDR2 SYGVKD. The CDR3 DNA reads as TGTGCCATCAGGACTCCCGGGGATTACGAGCGGTACTTC. Encoded protein: CAIRTPGDYERYF.

This chain links TRBV5-1 with TRBJ2-3; 7 bases map to TRBD1. CDR3 length equals 14 residues. Germline CDR1 and CDR2: SGHRS and YFSETQ. The ends lost 10 bases at V and 4 bases at J; junction bases unmatched: 12. The CDR3 bases are TGCGCCCCAAAGGGGGCCCTACAGGCAGATACGCAGTATTTT. Translating gives CAPKGALQADTQYF.

The chain's CDR3 is CASSHSEGRQFF. In nucleotides, the CDR3 is TGTGCCAGCAGCCATTCCGAGGGTAGGCAGTTCTTC. V is TRBV3-1 and J is TRBJ2-1, with a weak D call TRBD2 (5 bases). Germline V gene lookup returns CDR1 LGHDT and CDR2 YNNKEL (reference sequence). This CDR3 has 12 amino acids. Trimming took off 3 bases at V and 12 bases at J, with 12 bases between the two ends.

The chain joins TRBV3-1 to TRBJ2-4, with 7 bases lining up with TRBD1. The CDR3 sequence is 20 residues long. Unmatched junction bases numbered 16, after V lost 2 bases and J lost 0 bases. Germline CDR1 is LGHDT and CDR2 is YNNKEL (reference sequence). The CDR3 DNA reads TGTGCCAGCAGCCAAATTTCCGACAGGGAAGGGGTGCTAGCCAAAAACATTCAGTACTTC. Protein sequence: CASSQISDREGVLAKNIQYF.

The gene calls are TRBV20-1 and TRBJ2-3, with 9 bases that match TRBD2. The CDR3 sequence is 15 residues long. V shed 3 bases, J shed 2 bases, and the junction held 6 bases outside the gene matches. Germline CDR1 is DFQATT and CDR2 is SNEGSKA (reference sequence). CDR3 in amino acids: CSARASGKITDTQYF. CDR3 nucleotide sequence: TGCAGTGCTAGGGCTAGCGGGAAGATCACAGATACGCAGTATTTT.

The rearrangement links TRBV12-3 or TRBV12-4 to TRBJ1-1; TRBD1 is a possible D gene (5 bases). The ends were cut back, 3 bases at V and 10 bases at J, with 12 bases in the middle. The CDR3 totals 12 residues. The CDR3 protein is CASSLGFGGAFF. CDR3 DNA sequence: TGTGCCAGCAGTTTGGGGTTCGGGGGAGCTTTCTTT.

Only a few counts were recorded for this clonotype. DNA of the CDR3: TGCGCCAGCAGCTTGGTCCGGACAGGGGGATACACTGAAGCTTTCTTT. As protein: CASSLVRTGGYTEAFF. The genes are TRBV5-1 and TRBJ1-1, with 10 bases identical to TRBD1. After removal of 0 bases from V and 3 bases from J, the junction contained 5 bases not matched to a gene. The CDR3 has 16 residues. Germline lookup yields CDR1 SGHRS and CDR2 YFSETQ. Looking up the rest from reference TRBV5-1 and TRBJ1-1 gives the full variable domain: KAGVTQTPRYLIKTRGQQVTLSCSPISGHRSVSWYQQTPGQGLQFLFEYFSETQRNKGNFPGRFSGRQFSNSRSEMNVSTLELGDSALYLCASSLVRTGGYTEAFFGQGTRLTVV.

This rearrangement joins TRBV25-1 to TRBJ2-3; weak D call: TRBD2 (5 bases). Per germline, CDR1 MGHDK and CDR2 SYGVNS. V was cut by 3 bases and J by 3 bases, with 13 bases left in between. This CDR3 region has 15 residues. The CDR3 nucleotides read TGTGCCAGCAGTGATCCCCGGACTTTGACAGATACGCAGTATTTT. Residues: CASSDPRTLTDTQYF.

This clonotype was found many times. The J gene is TRBJ1-4, the V gene TRBV11-2; D perhaps matches TRBD1 (5 bases). Per germline, CDR1 SGHAT and CDR2 FQNNGV. This CDR3 has 15 amino acids. Trimming removed 4 bases at V and 4 bases at J, with 13 bases between. For the CDR3, the DNA is TGTGCCAGCAGCTCCTTGGGGCAGATTAATGAAAAACTGTTTTTT. This translates into CASSSLGQINEKLFF.

The chain recombines TRBV6-2 or TRBV6-3 with TRBJ2-1; 13 bases are a match to TRBD2. V shed 7 bases, J shed 7 bases, and the junction held 7 bases outside the gene matches. Germline CDR1 is MNHEY and CDR2 is SVGEGT. The CDR3 is 15 residues long. The CDR3, as DNA: TGTGCCAGCAATCAACTAGCGGGGGGGGAAAATGAGCAGTTCTTC. It codes for CASNQLAGGENEQFF.

V usage is TRBV11-2 and J usage is TRBJ2-1; weak D call: TRBD2 (6 bases). Per germline, CDR1 SGHAT and CDR2 FQNNGV. The CDR3 is 15 amino acids. The V and J ends lost 2 bases and 4 bases respectively, with 12 bases between them. The CDR3 sequence is CASSLWRGVYNEQFF. CDR3 DNA sequence: TGTGCCAGCAGCTTATGGCGGGGCGTATACAATGAGCAGTTCTTC.

The chain couples TRBV20-1 to TRBJ1-6; D gene uncertain. Germline CDR1 reads DFQATT; CDR2 reads SNEGSKA (reference sequence). Trimming shortened V by 5 bases and J by 7 bases, and 9 bases separated the two germline ends. The CDR3 covers 12 residues. CDR3 DNA: TGCAGTGCTCAGCGGAAAAATTCACCCCTCCACTTT. Residues: CSAQRKNSPLHF.

This clonotype was counted only a few times. This chain connects TRBV5-1 to TRBJ1-2; D gene unclear. The CDR3 is made up of 14 amino acids. In germline, CDR1 is SGHRS, CDR2 YFSETQ. The V gene lost 0 bases and the J gene lost 6 bases, with 12 bases spanning the gap. The CDR3 protein is CASSLELGSNGYTF. The CDR3 DNA reads as TGCGCCAGCAGCTTGGAGCTGGGATCCAATGGCTACACCTTC.

The V call is TRBV5-1, the J call TRBJ2-5; 9 bases fit TRBD2. The last part of the DNA fits TRBJ2-7 better; the J call may be wrong. The germline gives CDR1 SGHRS, CDR2 YFSETQ. This CDR3 is 23 amino acids long. CDR3 nucleotide sequence: TGCGCCAGCAGCTTTCCGCCTCCGGTTACAGGGCTGGAGAATGTGGGGACTAGCCACGAGCAGTACTTC. It yields the protein CASSFPPPVTGLENVGTSHEQYF.

As to this clonotype: This may be a read error, as it is one base from a much larger clone. V is TRBV10-3 and J is TRBJ1-5; D gene ambiguous. Germline-derived CDR1 and CDR2 are ENHRY and SYGVKD. This CDR3 contains 15 residues. In DNA form, the CDR3 reads TGTGCCATCAGTGAGTCGCCAGCTATCTATCATCCCCAGCATTTT. This sequence encodes CAISESPAIYHPQHF.

The gene calls are TRBV10-3 and TRBJ2-1, with 10 nucleotides matching TRBD2. V lost 6 bases to trimming and J lost 1 base; unmatched junction nucleotides: 6. Germline V gene lookup returns CDR1 ENHRY and CDR2 SYGVKD. The CDR3 length is 16 residues. The CDR3 sequence is CAIRSLAGGSYNEQFF. The CDR3 DNA reads TGTGCCATCAGGAGTTTAGCGGGAGGATCCTACAATGAGCAGTTCTTC.

A few counts support this clonotype. This chain links TRBV20-1 with TRBJ2-1; 9 nucleotides line up with TRBD2. The trim removed 4 bases at V and 3 bases at J, leaving 4 bases unmatched. CDR3 length: 14 residues. Germline CDR1 DFQATT, CDR2 SNEGSKA (reference sequence). The CDR3 here is CSAIRTSVYNEQFF. The CDR3 region has the DNA TGCAGTGCTATACGGACTAGCGTCTACAATGAGCAGTTCTTC.

This clonotype turned up a few times. V gene TRBV11-3 combines with J gene TRBJ2-1; 7 bases map to TRBD1. The CDR3 length is 13 residues. Trimming removed 4 bases from V and 11 bases from J; junction bases left unmatched: 8. Germline V gene data show CDR1 as SGHNT and CDR2 as YENEEA. Here the CDR3 reads CASSSDRVGKQFF. The DNA of the CDR3 is TGTGCCAGCAGCTCTGACAGGGTGGGTAAGCAGTTCTTC.